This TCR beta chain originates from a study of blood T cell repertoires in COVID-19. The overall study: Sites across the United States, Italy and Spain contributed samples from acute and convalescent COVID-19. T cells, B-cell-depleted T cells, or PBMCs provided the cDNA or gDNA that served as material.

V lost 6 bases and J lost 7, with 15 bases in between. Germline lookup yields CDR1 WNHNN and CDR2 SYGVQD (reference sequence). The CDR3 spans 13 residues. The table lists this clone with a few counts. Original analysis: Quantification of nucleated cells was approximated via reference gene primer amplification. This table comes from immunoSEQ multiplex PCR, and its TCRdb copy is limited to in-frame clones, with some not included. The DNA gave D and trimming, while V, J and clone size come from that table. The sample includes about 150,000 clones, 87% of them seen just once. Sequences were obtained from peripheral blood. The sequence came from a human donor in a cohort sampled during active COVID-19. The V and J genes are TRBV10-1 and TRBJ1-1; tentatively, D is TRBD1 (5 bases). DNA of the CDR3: TGCGCCAGCAGCTTACAGGTTGTTCATGAAGCTTTCTTT. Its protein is CASSLQVVHEAFF.